The 9 T cell receptor beta chains listed next were all sequenced from one sample in a study of T-cell reconstitution after alpha-beta-depleted transplantation in children. TCRbeta library preparation incorporated unique molecular identifiers. Via MiXCR, TCRdb re-called the PCR reads, giving one row per CDR3 protein. The repertoire holds tens of thousands of distinct CDR3 sequences, with roughly 20% as singletons. Material: PBMCs, mostly from graft donor cells, obtained 360 days after TCRalphabeta/CD19-depleted stem cell transplant. The receptors originated from a male patient under 10 years old who had a stem cell transplant for acute lymphoblastic leukemia, so the T cells may come from the graft donor.

The gene calls are TRBV7-9 and TRBJ2-2; D not certain. Trimming shortened V by 5 bases and J by 10 bases, and 14 bases separated the two germline ends. Germline CDR1 is SEHNR and CDR2 is FQNEAQ (reference sequence). This CDR3 spans 13 amino acids. The CDR3 region has the DNA TGTGCCAGCAGCGCGACTCCCCCCGAGGAGCTGTTTTTT. Its protein is CASSATPPEELFF.

The J gene is TRBJ2-4, the V gene TRBV18; 9 bases fit TRBD2. The CDR3 runs 17 residues. The germline CDR1 and CDR2 sequences are KGHSH and LQKENI. The V gene end was trimmed by 3 bases and the J gene end by 0 bases; junction bases not matched to a gene: 6. The CDR3 DNA reads TGTGCCAGCTCACCGGGGGGACTAGCCGTAGCCAAAAACATTCAGTACTTC. Translating it yields CASSPGGLAVAKNIQYF.

The CDR3 loop reads CASSVPEHPYEQYF. CDR3 nucleotide sequence: TGTGCCAGCAGTGTTCCGGAACACCCCTACGAGCAGTACTTC. This chain joins TRBV25-1 and TRBJ2-7; D uncertain. The CDR3 has 14 residues. The V end was cut by 4 bases, the J end by 2 bases, with 12 bases between. Looked up from germline, CDR1 is MGHDK and CDR2 is SYGVNS.

This chain connects TRBV20-1 to TRBJ1-5; tentative D call: TRBD1 (5 bases). V lost 7 bases and J 9 bases, leaving 16 bases between the germline ends. CDR3 length equals 12 residues. CDR1 and CDR2 (germline): DFQATT, SNEGSKA (reference sequence). CDR3: CSVEGTAGPQHF. CDR3 nucleotides: TGCAGTGTCGAGGGGACGGCGGGGCCCCAGCATTTT.

V usage is TRBV11-1 and J usage is TRBJ2-1, with D perhaps given as TRBD1 or TRBD2 (6 bases each). Germline assignment: CDR1 SGHAT and CDR2 FQDESV (reference sequence). The CDR3 is 18 residues long. V gave up 1 base and J gave up 4 bases, with 20 bases separating them. The CDR3 nucleotides are TGTGCCAGCAGCTTAGGGGCCCTAACGGGGGCCTTGTACAATGAGCAGTTCTTC. Translating gives CASSLGALTGALYNEQFF.

A few counts support this clonotype. V gene TRBV29-1 combines with J gene TRBJ2-5; D might be TRBD1 (7 bases). Trimming pared 2 bases from V and 9 bases from J, leaving 10 bases between. Germline V gene sequence: CDR1 SQVTM, CDR2 ANQGSEA. This CDR3 comprises 11 residues. The CDR3 sequence is CSVEQGEAQYF. As DNA, the CDR3 is TGCAGCGTTGAACAGGGGGAGGCCCAGTACTTC.

The chain combines TRBV4-1 with TRBJ1-5; 7 bases are shared with TRBD1. CDR1 is MGHRA, CDR2 YSYEKL, per germline. J was trimmed by 5 bases and V by 0 bases; bases with no gene match: 4. The CDR3 contains 15 residues. CDR3 loop: CASSQDQQGYQPQHF. CDR3 coding DNA: TGCGCCAGCAGCCAAGACCAACAGGGGTATCAGCCCCAGCATTTT.

The V gene is TRBV29-1, the J gene TRBJ1-1; TRBD1 might be the D (5 bases). The germline V and J ends were trimmed by 4 bases and 7 bases, with 16 bases remaining between them. The CDR3 has 13 amino acids. Germline loops: CDR1 SQVTM, CDR2 ANQGSEA. CDR3: CSVVVGVVREAFF. In nucleotides, the CDR3 is TGCAGCGTTGTCGTAGGGGTCGTACGTGAAGCTTTCTTT.

J is TRBJ2-1 and V is TRBV20-1, with D tentatively TRBD1 (5 bases). This CDR3 has 14 amino acids. Trimming left V 3 bases short and J 6 bases short, with 15 bases between. Per germline, CDR1 DFQATT and CDR2 SNEGSKA (reference sequence). The CDR3 DNA is TGCAGTGCTAGTAGCTTGACAGTGTCCAATGAGCAGTTCTTC. The encoded protein is CSASSLTVSNEQFF.